This T cell receptor (beta chain) was sequenced in a study of T cells in Graves' hyperthyroidism and ophthalmopathy. From RNA transcripts, TCR beta CDR3 regions were amplified. First-round RT-PCR of the TCR CDR3 relied on the HTBI primer set. TCRdb passed the multiplex PCR reads through MiXCR, listing each CDR3 protein once. The table shows about 710,000 distinct CDR3 sequences, with about a sixth occurring only once. This clonotype was seen at least ten times. The CDR3 has 14 amino acids. The V gene lost 2 bases and the J gene lost 0 bases, with 9 bases spanning the gap. Germline V gene lookup returns CDR1 SGHRS and CDR2 YFSETQ. Pregnant or lactating patients were excluded, as were those with uncontrolled infection or other autoimmune disease. PBMCs were sourced from roughly 9.3 ml fresh peripheral blood.

Sequenced: blood. This clonotype originated in a man aged 18 to 30 with Graves' hyperthyroidism. The V and J genes are TRBV5-1 and TRBJ2-7, with unresolved D. This CDR3 is CASSFAANSYEQYF. The CDR3 region has the DNA TGCGCCAGCAGCTTCGCGGCGAACTCCTACGAGCAGTACTTC.